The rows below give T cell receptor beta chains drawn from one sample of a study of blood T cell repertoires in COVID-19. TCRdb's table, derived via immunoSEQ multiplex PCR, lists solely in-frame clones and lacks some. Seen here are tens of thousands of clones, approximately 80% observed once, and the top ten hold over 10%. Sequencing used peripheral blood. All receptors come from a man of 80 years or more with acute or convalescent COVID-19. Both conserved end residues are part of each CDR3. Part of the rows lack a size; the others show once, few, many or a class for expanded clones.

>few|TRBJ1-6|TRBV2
CASSESRVRSPLHF
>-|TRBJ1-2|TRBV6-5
CASTLGGSNYGYTF
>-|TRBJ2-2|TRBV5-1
CASSLTAGNTGELFF
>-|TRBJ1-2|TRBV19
CASESGQGEGYTF
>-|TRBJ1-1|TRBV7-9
CASSFGVTNTEAFF
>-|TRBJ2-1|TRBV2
CASRAGGNEQFF
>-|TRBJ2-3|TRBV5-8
CASSLAVTSVTDTQYF
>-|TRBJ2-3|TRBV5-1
CASSRPGLPNTDTQYF
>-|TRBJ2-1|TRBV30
CAWSPPASGRAEQFF
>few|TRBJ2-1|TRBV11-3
CASSLDGSSGGPYNEQFF
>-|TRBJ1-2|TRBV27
CASSFFKAGYNFYF
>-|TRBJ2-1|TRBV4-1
CASSHPKGGSGGSYNEQFF
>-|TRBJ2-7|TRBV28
CASSPPGTEHYEQYF
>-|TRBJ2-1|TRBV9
CASSVGGVNEQFF